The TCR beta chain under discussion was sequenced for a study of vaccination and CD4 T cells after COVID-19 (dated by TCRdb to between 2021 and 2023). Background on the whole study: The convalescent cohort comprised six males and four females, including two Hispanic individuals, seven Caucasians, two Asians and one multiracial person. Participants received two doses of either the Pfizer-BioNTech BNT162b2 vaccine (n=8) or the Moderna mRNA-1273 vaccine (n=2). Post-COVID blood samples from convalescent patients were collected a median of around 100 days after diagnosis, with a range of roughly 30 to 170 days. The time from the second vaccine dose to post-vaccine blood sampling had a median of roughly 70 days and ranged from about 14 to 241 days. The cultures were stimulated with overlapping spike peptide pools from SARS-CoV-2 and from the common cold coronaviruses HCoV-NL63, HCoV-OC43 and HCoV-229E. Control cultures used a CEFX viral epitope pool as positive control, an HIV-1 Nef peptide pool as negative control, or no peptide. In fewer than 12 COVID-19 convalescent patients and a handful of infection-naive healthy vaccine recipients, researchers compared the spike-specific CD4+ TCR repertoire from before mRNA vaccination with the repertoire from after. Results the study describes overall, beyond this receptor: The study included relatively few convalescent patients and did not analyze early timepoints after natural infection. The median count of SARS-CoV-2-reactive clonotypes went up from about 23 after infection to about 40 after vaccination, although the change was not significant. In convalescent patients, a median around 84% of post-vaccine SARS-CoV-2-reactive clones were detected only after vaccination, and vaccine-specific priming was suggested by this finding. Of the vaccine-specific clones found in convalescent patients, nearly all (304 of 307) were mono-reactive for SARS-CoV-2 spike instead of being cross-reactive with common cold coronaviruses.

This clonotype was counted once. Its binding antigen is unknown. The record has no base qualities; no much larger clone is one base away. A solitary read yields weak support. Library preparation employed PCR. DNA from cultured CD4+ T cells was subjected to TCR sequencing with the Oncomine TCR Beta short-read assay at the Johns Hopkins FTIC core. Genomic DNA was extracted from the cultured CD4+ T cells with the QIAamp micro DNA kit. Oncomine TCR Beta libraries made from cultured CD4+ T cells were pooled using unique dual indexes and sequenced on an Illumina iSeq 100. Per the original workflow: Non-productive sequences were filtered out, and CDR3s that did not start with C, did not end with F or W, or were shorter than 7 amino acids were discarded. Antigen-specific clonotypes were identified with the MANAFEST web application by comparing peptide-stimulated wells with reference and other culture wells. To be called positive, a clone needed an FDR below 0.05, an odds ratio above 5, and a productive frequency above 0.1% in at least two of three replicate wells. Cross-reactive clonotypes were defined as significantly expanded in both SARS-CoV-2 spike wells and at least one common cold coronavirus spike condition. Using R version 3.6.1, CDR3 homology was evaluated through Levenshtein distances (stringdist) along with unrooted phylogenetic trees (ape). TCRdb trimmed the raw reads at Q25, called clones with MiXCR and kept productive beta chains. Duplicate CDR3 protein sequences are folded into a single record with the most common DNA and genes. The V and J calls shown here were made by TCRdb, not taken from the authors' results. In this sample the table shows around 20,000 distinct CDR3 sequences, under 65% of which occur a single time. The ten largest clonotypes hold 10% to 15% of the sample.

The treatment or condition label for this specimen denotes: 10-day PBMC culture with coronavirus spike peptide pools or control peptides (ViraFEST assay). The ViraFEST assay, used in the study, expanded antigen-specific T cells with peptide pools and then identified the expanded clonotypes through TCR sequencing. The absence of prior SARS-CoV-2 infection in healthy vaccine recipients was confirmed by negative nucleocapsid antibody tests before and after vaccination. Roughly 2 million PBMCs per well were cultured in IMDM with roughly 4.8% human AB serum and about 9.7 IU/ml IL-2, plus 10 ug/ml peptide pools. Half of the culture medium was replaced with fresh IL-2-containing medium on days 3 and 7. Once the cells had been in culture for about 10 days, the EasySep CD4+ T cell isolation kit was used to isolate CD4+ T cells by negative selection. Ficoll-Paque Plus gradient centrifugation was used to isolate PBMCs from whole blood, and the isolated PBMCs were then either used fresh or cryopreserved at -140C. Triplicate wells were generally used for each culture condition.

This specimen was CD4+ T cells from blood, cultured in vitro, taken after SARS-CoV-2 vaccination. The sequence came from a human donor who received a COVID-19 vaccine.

The sequenced DNA is TGTGCCAGCAGTTCAGTGGACATCCTGAACACTGAAGCTTTCTTT. This sequence encodes CASSSVDILNTEAFF. Recombination linked TRBV12-3 or TRBV12-4 to TRBJ1-1; the D segment could be TRBD1, given 5 matching bases. The CDR3 covers 15 residues, taking in both the cysteine and the phenylalanine. CDR3 DNA is the only sequence kept; it has 45 bases, read in frame from the first base. V loses 4 bases of germline sequence and J loses 0 bases, and the interval between the two ends is 12 bases.